These 5 T cell receptor beta chains came from one sample sequenced in a study of chemoradiotherapy in HPV16-positive cancers. The table came from immunoSEQ multiplex PCR; TCRdb's copy has only in-frame clones and leaves some out. Of roughly 3,900 clones in the sample, around four fifths are singletons; the top ten hold 11%. Source: tumor tissue, taken from a patient who underwent chemoradiotherapy. The receptors come from a human donor with HPV-associated anogenital cancer.

The rearrangement joins TRBV5-4 to TRBJ2-3, with a weak D call TRBD1 (5 bases). This CDR3 has 14 amino acids. V was cut by 4 bases and J by 6 bases, with 15 bases left in between. Germline CDR1 SGHNT, CDR2 YYREEE (reference sequence). CDR3 sequence (DNA): TGTGCCAGCAGCCCGAGATCCAAGGGGGATACGCAGTATTTT. It translates to CASSPRSKGDTQYF.

The V gene is TRBV2, the J gene TRBJ2-3; no clear D gene. Per germline, CDR1 SNHLY and CDR2 FYNNEI. V shed 5 bases and J shed 4 bases, with 13 bases lying between them. The CDR3 totals 14 residues. In DNA, the CDR3 is TGTGCCAGCAGTCCCACTCTGAGTTCAGATACGCAGTATTTT. Its protein is CASSPTLSSDTQYF.

The V call is TRBV7-8, the J call TRBJ1-2; no clear D. The CDR3 has 15 residues. The germline CDR1 and CDR2 sequences are SGHVS and FQNEAQ. The germline V and J ends were trimmed by 0 bases and 4 bases, with 12 bases remaining between them. CDR3: CASSLALEGSYGYTF. In nucleotides, the CDR3 is TGTGCCAGCAGCTTAGCGCTGGAGGGAAGCTATGGCTACACCTTC.

This clone has more than one count but fewer than ten. Here the CDR3 reads CASREGGVPSGANVLTF. The CDR3 nucleotides read TGTGCCAGCAGGGAAGGCGGAGTACCCTCTGGGGCCAACGTCCTGACTTTC. This chain uses TRBV28 with TRBJ2-6, with D uncertain. The CDR3 extends over 17 amino acids. V was clipped by 6 bases and J by 0 bases, with 15 bases between them. Germline CDR1 is MDHEN and CDR2 is SYDVKM.

The chain couples TRBV30 to TRBJ1-3; D is unresolved. This CDR3 contains 14 residues. V lost 0 bases and J 0 bases, leaving 6 bases between the germline ends. The germline V gene encodes CDR1 GTSNPN and CDR2 SVGIG (reference sequence). The CDR3 coding sequence is TGTGCCTGGAGTGTGATGAACTCTGGAAACACCATATATTTT. Translating gives CAWSVMNSGNTIYF.